This T cell receptor (beta chain) originates from a study of regulatory T cells in long-lasting Graves disease. Study results and limitations: TRBV28, TRBJ1-2 and TRBJ2-5 were favored in persistent disease. Persistent patients shared more public clonotypes (about 2,800) than newly diagnosed patients (roughly 960).

Many counts were recorded for this clonotype. Antigen unknown. Described time point: newly diagnosed GD, antithyroid drugs for less than 3 months. There was RNA extracted from PBMCs, and the TCR library was made from it. The TCR beta library used iRepertoire HTBI primers with Arm-PCR amplification of CDR3. TCRdb re-analysed the multiplex PCR reads in MiXCR, keeping a single row per CDR3 protein. The table lists 450,000 to 600,000 distinct CDR3 sequences, around 15% of them singletons. Deletions cut 1 base from V and 7 bases from J, with 11 bases between. Germline lookup yields CDR1 DFQATT and CDR2 SNEGSKA (reference sequence). This CDR3 has 13 residues. The same data also contributed to another study, on T cells in Graves' hyperthyroidism and ophthalmopathy.

The rearrangement joins TRBV20-1 to TRBJ1-5, with unresolved D. Sequencing used peripheral blood mononuclear cells (PBMCs), obtained at new diagnosis, from a patient treated with antithyroid drugs. The clonotype was recovered from a man aged 40-49 years with Graves disease. The CDR3 DNA follows: TGCAGTGCTAGAGGTGGGCCAGGCCAGCCCCAGCATTTT. This translates into CSARGGPGQPQHF.